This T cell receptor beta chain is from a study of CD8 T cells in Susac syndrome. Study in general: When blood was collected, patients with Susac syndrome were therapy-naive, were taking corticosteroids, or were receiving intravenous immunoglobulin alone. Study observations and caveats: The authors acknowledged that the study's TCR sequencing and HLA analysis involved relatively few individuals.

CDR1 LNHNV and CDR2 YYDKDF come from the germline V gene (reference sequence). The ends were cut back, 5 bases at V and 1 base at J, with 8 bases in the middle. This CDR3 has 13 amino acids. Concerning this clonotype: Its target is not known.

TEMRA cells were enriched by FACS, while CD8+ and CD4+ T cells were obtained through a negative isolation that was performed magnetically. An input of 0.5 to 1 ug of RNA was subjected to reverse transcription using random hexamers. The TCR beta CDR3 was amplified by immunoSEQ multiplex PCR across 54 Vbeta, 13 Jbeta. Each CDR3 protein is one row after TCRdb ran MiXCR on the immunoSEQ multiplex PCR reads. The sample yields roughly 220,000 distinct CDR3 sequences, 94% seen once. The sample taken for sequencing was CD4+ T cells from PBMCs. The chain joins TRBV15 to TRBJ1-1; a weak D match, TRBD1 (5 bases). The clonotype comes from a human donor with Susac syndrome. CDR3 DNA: TGTGCCACCAGCTTTGACAGGAACACTGAAGCTTTCTTT. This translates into CATSFDRNTEAFF.